The T cell receptor beta chain described here comes from a study of shared T cell receptors in the human thymus. The protocol was immunoSEQ multiplex PCR, while the TCRdb copy is restricted to in-frame clones and leaves out a portion. This sample has fewer than 700,000 clones, with around nine tenths found just once. The CDR3 has 15 amino acids. The V gene's germline CDR1 is SGHRS and CDR2 YFSETQ. The V and J ends lost 0 bases and 0 bases respectively, with 7 bases between them. The sample was also linked to a second study, of human thymus T cells. From that second work: The study used thymus tissue resected during corrective heart surgery. The related literature has documented a marked overlap of thymic repertoires among unrelated individuals.

The V call is TRBV5-1, the J call TRBJ2-1, with TRBD2 as a possible D gene (6 bases). Sequencing used thymocytes. The sequence came from a boy younger than two with a congenital heart defect. The DNA of the CDR3 is TGCGCCAGCAGCTTGGGGGAGGCCTCCTACAATGAGCAGTTCTTC. Its protein product is CASSLGEASYNEQFF. The variable domain in full, completed from reference TRBV5-1 and TRBJ2-1, reads KAGVTQTPRYLIKTRGQQVTLSCSPISGHRSVSWYQQTPGQGLQFLFEYFSETQRNKGNFPGRFSGRQFSNSRSEMNVSTLELGDSALYLCASSLGEASYNEQFFGPGTRLTVL.